These 16 T cell receptor beta chains were sequenced from one sample in a study of control samples from healthy donors and cancer patients. The method was immunoSEQ multiplex PCR; TCRdb's version includes in-frame clones alone and lacks a portion of them. This repertoire shows 150,000 to 200,000 clones, approximately 94% found once; its top ten account for 8.5%. Source material: blood. The origin of the receptors is a woman between 35 and 50 years old in good health.

The chain is built from TRBV19 and TRBJ2-1; the match to TRBD2 covers 10 bases. This CDR3 region has 16 residues. The germline V gene encodes CDR1 LNHDA and CDR2 SQIVND (reference sequence). The V segment lost 5 bases and the J segment 10 bases; nucleotides outside the gene matches: 14. This CDR3 is CASSPQRGGILREQFF. The CDR3 DNA is TGTGCCAGTAGTCCCCAGCGGGGGGGAATCTTGCGAGAGCAGTTCTTC.

V usage is TRBV5-1 and J usage is TRBJ1-3; D is possibly TRBD1 (5 bases). Germline loops: CDR1 SGHRS, CDR2 YFSETQ. V dropped 0 bases and J dropped 2 bases, with 9 bases sitting between them. The CDR3 sequence is 15 residues long. For the CDR3, the DNA is TGCGCCAGCAGCTTGGATGGGGCAGCTGGAAACACCATATATTTT. Encoded protein: CASSLDGAAGNTIYF.

J is TRBJ2-5 and V is TRBV11-3; 10 bases line up with TRBD2. Germline CDR1 is SGHNT and CDR2 is YENEEA. The CDR3 consists of 19 residues. The V gene end was trimmed by 3 bases and the J gene end by 2 bases; junction bases not matched to a gene: 15. DNA of the CDR3: TGTGCCAGCAGCTTTAGAACGCCTCAGCTAGCGGGAGCTCAAGAGACCCAGTACTTC. It is translated as CASSFRTPQLAGAQETQYF.

J is TRBJ2-1 and V is TRBV3-1 (or the pseudogene TRBV3-2), with TRBD2 matching 9 bases. The CDR3 is 17 amino acids. With 1 base clipped from V and 9 bases from J, the junction kept 13 bases outside the gene matches. The germline V gene has CDR1 LGHDT and CDR2 YNNKEL (reference sequence). CDR3 DNA sequence: TGTGCCAGCAGCCAAGTAGGTTCAGCGGGAGGCCCCAGTGAGCAGTTCTTC. Protein sequence: CASSQVGSAGGPSEQFF.

The rearrangement uses TRBV4-3 and TRBJ1-1; D perhaps matches TRBD1 (5 bases). Trimming stripped 0 bases from V and 1 base from J, with 18 bases between. In germline, CDR1 is LGHNA, CDR2 YSLEER. The CDR3 has 18 amino acids. The CDR3, as DNA: TGCGCCAGCAGCCAAGATCGCGTAGCAGGGCTTGGGAACACTGAAGCTTTCTTT. Amino acids: CASSQDRVAGLGNTEAFF.

The chain uses TRBV12-5 and TRBJ1-1; D is uncertain. The CDR3 length is 12 residues. Germline assignment: CDR1 LGHNT and CDR2 FRNRAP. Trimming shortened V by 5 bases and J by 10 bases, and 14 bases separated the two germline ends. The chain's CDR3 is CASGPSLFGAFF. CDR3 nucleotides: TGTGCTAGTGGTCCGTCCCTTTTTGGAGCTTTCTTT.

This clone was seen a handful of times. The chain carries TRBV5-4 and TRBJ1-6; D remains ambiguous. CDR3 size: 14 residues. The V gene's germline CDR1 is SGHNT and CDR2 YYREEE (reference sequence). V gave up 6 bases and J gave up 9 bases, with 16 bases separating them. CDR3 coding DNA: TGTGCCAGCAATCATTGGCAGGCGGGTTCACCCCTCCACTTT. Translating it yields CASNHWQAGSPLHF.

The chain joins TRBV11-3 to TRBJ1-1, with D tentatively TRBD1 (5 bases). Germline values: CDR1 SGHNT, CDR2 YENEEA. V was shortened by 5 bases and J by 1 base, with 11 bases between the two germline ends. The CDR3 length is 14 residues. CDR3 coding DNA: TGTGCCAGCAGCCTCGGGGGTCCGAACACTGAAGCTTTCTTT. Translating gives CASSLGGPNTEAFF.

The chain couples TRBV7-3 to TRBJ1-4, with 7 bases lining up with TRBD1. The CDR3 covers 16 residues. With V trimmed by 1 base and J by 5 bases, 7 bases remained unmatched. Germline values: CDR1 SGHTA, CDR2 FQGTGA. The CDR3 DNA follows: TGTGCCAGCAGCTTAAGCTTTACCAGGGGGAATGAAAAACTGTTTTTT. Protein sequence: CASSLSFTRGNEKLFF.

The genes are TRBV4-1 and TRBJ1-6; D uncertain. Deletions cut 3 bases from V and 6 bases from J, with 15 bases between. The CDR3 runs 16 residues. The V gene's germline CDR1 is MGHRA and CDR2 YSYEKL. This CDR3 reads CASSQRPGRINSPLHF. For the CDR3, the DNA is TGCGCCAGCAGCCAGAGACCCGGACGAATTAATTCACCCCTCCACTTT.

V and J are TRBV6-2 or TRBV6-3 and TRBJ1-4; the D is unclear. V was shortened by 2 bases and J by 12 bases, with 13 bases between the two germline ends. Germline CDR1 is MNHEY and CDR2 is SVGEGT. This CDR3 spans 13 amino acids. The CDR3 DNA sequence: TGTGCCAGCAGTTACGTCCCGGTGCGGGAACTGTTTTTT. Its protein product is CASSYVPVRELFF.

The chain links TRBV10-2 to TRBJ2-1; TRBD2 aligns across 8 bases. In germline, CDR1 is WSHSY, CDR2 SAAADI. The V gene end was trimmed by 8 bases and the J gene end by 7 bases; junction bases not matched to a gene: 7. The CDR3 extends over 13 amino acids. CDR3 loop: CASVRSGMNEQFF. DNA for the CDR3: TGCGCCAGCGTACGTAGCGGGATGAATGAGCAGTTCTTC.

This rearrangement joins TRBV12-3 or TRBV12-4 to TRBJ1-1; no firm D call. With 5 bases removed from V and 0 bases from J, the gap between germline ends came to 4 bases. The CDR3 runs 12 residues. For the CDR3, the DNA is TGTGCCAGCAGTCAAGTGAACACTGAAGCTTTCTTT. Residues: CASSQVNTEAFF.

This chain links TRBV21-1 with TRBJ1-3; TRBD1, the table's D call, lacks a check against the DNA. TRBV21-1 represents a pseudogene. This CDR3 is 22 amino acids long. CDR3 amino acids: CASSKVVWAPVFLIRSGNTIYF. The DNA for the CDR3 is TGTGCCAGCAGCAAAGTGGTATGGGCTCCCGTTTTTCTTATCCGCTCTGGAAACACCATATATTTT.

The chain employs TRBV30 and TRBJ1-5; possible D gene TRBD1, 5 bases. The CDR3 sequence is 12 residues long. The V and J ends lost 2 bases and 5 bases respectively, with 7 bases between them. Germline lookup yields CDR1 GTSNPN and CDR2 SVGIG (reference sequence). The CDR3 DNA sequence: TGTGCCTGGAGTTGGGGGGATCAGCCCCAGCATTTT. Its translation is CAWSWGDQPQHF.

The genes are TRBV27 and TRBJ1-1, with 7 bases fitting TRBD1. Germline V gene sequence: CDR1 MNHEY, CDR2 SMNVEV (reference sequence). This CDR3 is built from 14 residues. V shed 6 bases, J shed 1 base, and the junction held 5 bases outside the gene matches. Here the CDR3 DNA reads TGTGCCAGCAGGGCCGGGACAGCGAACACTGAAGCTTTCTTT. It translates to CASRAGTANTEAFF.